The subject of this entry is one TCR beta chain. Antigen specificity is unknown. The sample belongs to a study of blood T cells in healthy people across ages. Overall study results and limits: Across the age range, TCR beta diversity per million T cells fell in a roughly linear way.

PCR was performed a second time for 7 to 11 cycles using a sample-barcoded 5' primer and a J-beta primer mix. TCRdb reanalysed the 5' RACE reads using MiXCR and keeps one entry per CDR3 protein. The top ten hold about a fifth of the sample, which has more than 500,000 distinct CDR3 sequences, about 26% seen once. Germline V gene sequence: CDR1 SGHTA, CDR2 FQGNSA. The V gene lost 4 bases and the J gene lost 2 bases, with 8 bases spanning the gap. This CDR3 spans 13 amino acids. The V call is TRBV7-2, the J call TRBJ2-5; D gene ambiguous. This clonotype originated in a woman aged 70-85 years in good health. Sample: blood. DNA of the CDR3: TGTGCCAGCAGCTCCCACACACAAGAGACCCAGTACTTC. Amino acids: CASSSHTQETQYF.